These 21 T cell receptor beta chains share one sample of origin, sequenced in a study of blood T cell repertoires in COVID-19. The assay was immunoSEQ multiplex PCR, and TCRdb's table has in-frame clones only and misses some. The sample contains 75,000 to 100,000 clones, roughly 85% of which appear only once. What was sequenced was peripheral blood. These receptors were taken from a human donor in a cohort sampled during active COVID-19.

The V call is TRBV4-3, the J call TRBJ1-5; D unclear. Looked up from germline, CDR1 is LGHNA and CDR2 is YSLEER. This CDR3 is built from 16 residues. The V end was cut by 7 bases, the J end by 0 bases, with 16 bases between. The DNA for the CDR3 is TGCGCCAGCATCCCCAGAGGAGCTAATAGCAATCAGCCCCAGCATTTT. Translated: CASIPRGANSNQPQHF.

In this sample, this clone turned up once. The chain links TRBV4-3 to TRBJ1-6; no firm D call. The CDR3 spans 18 residues. Trimming took off 0 bases at V and 3 bases at J, with 15 bases between the two ends. Germline V lookup: CDR1 LGHNA, CDR2 YSLEER. CDR3: CASSQDLGTDNYNSPLHF. The CDR3 DNA reads as TGCGCCAGCAGCCAAGATCTCGGAACCGACAACTATAATTCACCCCTCCACTTT.

This clone showed up just once. The V gene is TRBV19, the J gene TRBJ1-2, with unresolved D. The CDR3 is made up of 14 amino acids. V was cut by 3 bases and J by 8 bases, with 16 bases left in between. Germline-derived CDR1 and CDR2 are LNHDA and SQIVND (reference sequence). The CDR3: CASSISSVSVGYTF. The CDR3 nucleotides read TGTGCCAGTAGTATCTCAAGTGTTTCGGTGGGCTACACCTTC.

This chain links TRBV6-2 or TRBV6-3 with TRBJ2-7; 8 nucleotides align to TRBD1. Trimming at V came to 2 bases and at J to 3 bases, leaving 9 bases not matched to a gene. CDR3 length: 16 amino acids. Germline lookup yields CDR1 MNHEY and CDR2 SVGEGT. The CDR3 nucleotides read TGTGCCAGCAGTTACCTTTTGTCAGGGGGCAACTACGAGCAGTACTTC. Translated, it gives CASSYLLSGGNYEQYF.

The CDR3 here is CASSCDRGHQPQHF. The CDR3 bases are TGTGCCAGCAGCTGCGACAGGGGGCATCAGCCCCAGCATTTT. The chain uses TRBV21-1 and TRBJ1-5; the D call TRBD1 from the table was never checked on the DNA. TRBV21-1 counts as a pseudogene. CDR3 length: 14 amino acids.

This clone was counted once. The chain links TRBV7-9 to TRBJ2-7, with D possibly being TRBD1 (5 bases). The V gene lost 0 bases and the J gene lost 5 bases, with 14 bases spanning the gap. Germline-derived CDR1 and CDR2 are SEHNR and FQNEAQ (reference sequence). The CDR3 sequence is 15 residues long. The CDR3 DNA follows: TGTGCCAGCAGCTTAGCCGGACAAAGGTTCGACGAGCAGTACTTC. Its translation: CASSLAGQRFDEQYF.

The chain joins TRBV2 to TRBJ1-5; TRBD1 matches 8 bases. Germline lookup yields CDR1 SNHLY and CDR2 FYNNEI. The CDR3 consists of 13 residues. The V and J ends lost 6 bases and 5 bases, in that order; junction bases with no gene match: 3. CDR3 bases: TGTGCCAGCAGGGGGACAGGAGATCAGCCCCAGCATTTT. This sequence encodes CASRGTGDQPQHF.

V usage is TRBV5-4 and J usage is TRBJ1-6, with TRBD1 identical over 7 bases. Germline V CDR1 and CDR2: SGHNT, YYREEE (reference sequence). The CDR3 loop spans 15 amino acids. The J segment lost 7 bases and the V segment lost 4 bases, leaving 8 bases of the junction unmatched. DNA for the CDR3: TGTGCCAGCAGCCCGGACAGGTCCTTGAATTCACCCCTCCACTTT. Its protein product is CASSPDRSLNSPLHF.

The V gene is TRBV7-3, the J gene TRBJ2-1, with a possible D match to TRBD1 (6 bases). V lost 5 bases and J lost 9, with 14 bases in between. CDR1 SGHTA and CDR2 FQGTGA come from the germline V gene. The CDR3 contains 13 residues. The CDR3 loop reads CASSEQQGSEQFF. CDR3 nucleotide sequence: TGTGCCAGCAGCGAGCAACAGGGAAGTGAGCAGTTCTTC.

The CDR3, as DNA: TGTGCCAGCAGGCCGGAGGGCGGGATGTATGGCTACACCTTC. It encodes CASRPEGGMYGYTF. V is TRBV27 and J is TRBJ1-2, with D hard to call. CDR3 length: 14 residues. Germline CDR1 and CDR2: MNHEY and SMNVEV (reference sequence). V gave up 6 bases and J gave up 5 bases, with 16 bases separating them.

The V call is TRBV3-1 (or the pseudogene TRBV3-2), the J call TRBJ2-1; TRBD2 matches at 10 bases. CDR1 is LGHDT and CDR2 is YNNKEL in the germline V gene (reference sequence). The CDR3 extends over 15 amino acids. After removal of 5 bases from V and 10 bases from J, the junction contained 11 bases not matched to a gene. The CDR3 spells CASSYTSGNYREQFF. DNA for the CDR3: TGTGCCAGCAGCTACACTAGCGGGAATTACCGAGAGCAGTTCTTC.

The chain combines TRBV2 with TRBJ1-5; D unresolved. The CDR3 length is 15 residues. The ends were cut back, 7 bases at V and 6 bases at J, with 19 bases in the middle. CDR1 and CDR2 from the germline V gene are SNHLY and FYNNEI. The CDR3 here is CASMPSEAPPQPQHF. The CDR3 nucleotides are TGTGCCAGCATGCCCAGTGAGGCCCCCCCTCAGCCCCAGCATTTT.

The chain uses TRBV28 and TRBJ1-4, with D uncertain. This CDR3 region has 16 residues. V was trimmed by 5 bases and J by 0 bases, leaving 13 bases between them. Per germline, CDR1 MDHEN and CDR2 SYDVKM. The CDR3 loop is CASSPSRGATNEKLFF. The DNA of the CDR3 is TGTGCCAGCAGTCCTTCTCGGGGAGCAACTAATGAAAAACTGTTTTTT.

CDR3 region: CASSADTPNTGELFF. Here the CDR3 DNA reads TGTGCCAGCAGCGCGGACACCCCGAACACCGGGGAGCTGTTTTTT. The V and J genes are TRBV7-2 and TRBJ2-2; perhaps TRBD1 as D (5 bases). The CDR3 extends over 15 amino acids. Germline-derived CDR1 and CDR2 are SGHTA and FQGNSA. With 5 bases removed from V and 0 bases from J, the gap between germline ends came to 10 bases.

There are a few counts of this clone. The rearrangement joins TRBV7-9 to TRBJ1-4; D is undetermined. Germline V gene sequence: CDR1 SEHNR, CDR2 FQNEAQ (reference sequence). The CDR3 is 11 amino acids. V shed 3 bases and J shed 8 bases, with 4 bases lying between them. The CDR3 DNA follows: TGTGCCAGCAGCTTGTCGGAAAAACTGTTTTTT. It translates to CASSLSEKLFF. Combining the CDR3 with reference TRBV7-9 and TRBJ1-4 gives the whole variable domain DTGVSQNPRHKITKRGQNVTFRCDPISEHNRLYWYRQTLGQGPEFLTYFQNEAQLEKSRLLSDRFSAERPKGSFSTLEIQRTEQGDSAMYLCASSLSEKLFFGSGTQLSVL.

This clone was detected only once. The chain recombines TRBV7-9 with TRBJ2-5; 9 bases agree with TRBD1. CDR3 length: 15 amino acids. The V segment lost 4 bases and the J segment 2 bases; nucleotides outside the gene matches: 5. Germline values: CDR1 SEHNR, CDR2 FQNEAQ (reference sequence). The DNA for the CDR3 is TGTGCCAGCAGCTCCGGGACAGGGCCACAAGAGACCCAGTACTTC. It is translated as CASSSGTGPQETQYF.

The chain joins TRBV13 to TRBJ2-3; D is ambiguous. V lost 3 bases to trimming and J lost 0 bases, with 10 bases between them. Germline assignment: CDR1 PRHDT and CDR2 FYEKMQ (reference sequence). CDR3 length: 15 amino acids. The CDR3 nucleotides are TGTGCCAGCAGCTTTTTGGCGGTTAGCACAGATACGCAGTATTTT. It specifies CASSFLAVSTDTQYF.

The rearrangement links TRBV19 to TRBJ1-3; perhaps TRBD1 as D (6 bases). The CDR3 runs 15 residues. CDR1 and CDR2 (germline): LNHDA, SQIVND (reference sequence). Trimming left V 8 bases short and J 0 bases short, with 14 bases between. The CDR3, as DNA: TGTGCCAGTCACAGGGAGAGAGACTCTGGAAACACCATATATTTT. Its protein is CASHRERDSGNTIYF.

The V and J genes are TRBV28 and TRBJ1-4; TRBD1 matches 7 bases. V dropped 5 bases and J dropped 5; count of bases not matched to a gene: 8. This CDR3 has 15 amino acids. The germline V gene encodes CDR1 MDHEN and CDR2 SYDVKM. CDR3 bases: TGTGCCAGCAGTCCATGGGGACAGACCAATGAAAAACTGTTTTTT. It translates to CASSPWGQTNEKLFF.

V is TRBV19 and J is TRBJ1-4, with 7 bases that match TRBD1. The CDR3 has 14 amino acids. Trimming cost V 4 bases and J 4 bases; bases outside gene matches: 3. The V gene's germline CDR1 is LNHDA and CDR2 SQIVND (reference sequence). The DNA of the CDR3 is TGTGCCAGTAGTAGGGACAGCGATAATGAAAAACTGTTTTTT. Its protein product is CASSRDSDNEKLFF. Drawing the rest from reference TRBV19 and TRBJ1-4, the complete variable domain is DGGITQSPKYLFRKEGQNVTLSCEQNLNHDAMYWYRQDPGQGLRLIYYSQIVNDFQKGDIAEGYSVSREKKESFPLTVTSAQKNPTAFYLCASSRDSDNEKLFFGSGTQLSVL.

The J gene is TRBJ2-2, the V gene TRBV11-3; D might be TRBD2 (6 bases). V was pared by 1 base and J by 0 bases, with 9 bases between. The CDR3 is 16 amino acids. The germline gives CDR1 SGHNT, CDR2 YENEEA. CDR3: CASSLVPGANTGELFF. CDR3 sequence (DNA): TGTGCCAGCAGCTTAGTCCCGGGGGCGAACACCGGGGAGCTGTTTTTT.